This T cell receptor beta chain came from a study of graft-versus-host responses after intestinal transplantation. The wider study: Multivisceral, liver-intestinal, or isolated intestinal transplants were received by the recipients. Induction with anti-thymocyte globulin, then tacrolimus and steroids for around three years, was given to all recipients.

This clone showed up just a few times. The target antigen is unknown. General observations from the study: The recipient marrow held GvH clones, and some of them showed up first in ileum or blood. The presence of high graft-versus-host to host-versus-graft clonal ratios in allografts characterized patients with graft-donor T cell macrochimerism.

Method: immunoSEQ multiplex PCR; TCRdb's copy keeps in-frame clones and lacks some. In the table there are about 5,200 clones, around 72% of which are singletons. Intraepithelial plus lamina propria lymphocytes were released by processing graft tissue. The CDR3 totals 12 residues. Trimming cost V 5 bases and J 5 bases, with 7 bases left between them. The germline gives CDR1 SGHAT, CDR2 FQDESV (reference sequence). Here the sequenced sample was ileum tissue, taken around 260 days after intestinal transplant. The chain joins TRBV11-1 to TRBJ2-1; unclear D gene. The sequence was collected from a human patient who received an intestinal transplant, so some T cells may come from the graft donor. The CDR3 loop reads CASSPQHNEQFF. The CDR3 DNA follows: TGTGCCAGCAGCCCACAACACAATGAGCAGTTCTTC.